This T cell receptor (beta chain) was captured by sequencing in a study of T cell changes during pregnancy in multiple sclerosis. Clones were sequenced by immunoSEQ multiplex PCR, and TCRdb holds only the in-frame ones, with some missing. The sample shows fewer than 55,000 clones, around 89% of them seen only once. The CDR3 extends over 17 amino acids. Unmatched junction bases numbered 7, after V lost 1 base and J lost 4 bases. Germline CDR1 LGHNA, CDR2 YSLEER. Material: peripheral blood, obtained after pregnancy. The chain combines TRBV4-3 with TRBJ2-3; 11 bases line up with TRBD2. This receptor was obtained from a female donor in good health, enrolled as a control in a pregnancy study. Here the CDR3 DNA reads TGCGCCAGCAGCCAAGTGCTAGCGGGGGGAAAAGCAGATACGCAGTATTTT. Translation: CASSQVLAGGKADTQYF.